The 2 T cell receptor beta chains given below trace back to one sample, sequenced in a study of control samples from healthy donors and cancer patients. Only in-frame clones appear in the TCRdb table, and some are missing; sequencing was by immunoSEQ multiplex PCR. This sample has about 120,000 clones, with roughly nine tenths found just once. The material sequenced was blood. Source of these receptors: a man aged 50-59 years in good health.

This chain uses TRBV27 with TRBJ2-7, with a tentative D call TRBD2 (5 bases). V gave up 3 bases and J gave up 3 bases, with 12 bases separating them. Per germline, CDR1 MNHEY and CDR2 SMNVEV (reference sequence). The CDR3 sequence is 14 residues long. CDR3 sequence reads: CASSLSGGLYEQYF. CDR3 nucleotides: TGTGCCAGCAGTTTGTCCGGAGGCCTCTACGAGCAGTACTTC.

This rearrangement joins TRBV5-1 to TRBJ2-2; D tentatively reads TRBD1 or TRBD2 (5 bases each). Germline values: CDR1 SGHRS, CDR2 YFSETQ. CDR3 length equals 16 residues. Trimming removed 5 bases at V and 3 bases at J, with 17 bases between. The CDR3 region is CASSRPGPSDTGELFF. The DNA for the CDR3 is TGCGCCAGCAGTCGCCCGGGACCCTCGGACACCGGGGAGCTGTTTTTT.